The 29 T cell receptor beta chains reported below all come from one sample, sequenced in a study of CD8 T cells in Susac syndrome. RNA, at about 0.45 to 1 ug, was reverse transcribed with random hexamers. TCRdb independently ran MiXCR on the immunoSEQ multiplex PCR reads; one entry per CDR3 protein. The table includes 100,000 to 150,000 distinct CDR3 sequences, 75% to 90% detected once. Sequencing input: CD8+ T cells from PBMCs. The source is a human donor with multiple sclerosis.

Only one count was recorded for this clonotype. This sequence joins TRBV4-1 and TRBJ1-1; D possibly corresponds to TRBD1 (5 bases). There are 16 residues in the CDR3. Germline V gives CDR1 MGHRA, CDR2 YSYEKL. The V end lost 1 base, the J end lost 0 bases, and 12 bases lay between the germline ends. The CDR3 sequence: CASSQVMTAMNTEAFF. CDR3 nucleotides: TGCGCCAGCAGCCAAGTGATGACAGCCATGAACACTGAAGCTTTCTTT.

This chain uses TRBV30 with TRBJ1-6; D is possibly TRBD1 (6 bases). Germline V CDR1 and CDR2: GTSNPN, SVGIG (reference sequence). Trimming took off 5 bases at V and 6 bases at J, with 14 bases between the two ends. The CDR3 has 14 residues. CDR3 loop: CAWGPGHFNSPLHF. DNA for the CDR3: TGTGCCTGGGGCCCGGGACACTTTAATTCACCCCTCCACTTT.

V and J are TRBV7-2 and TRBJ2-1, with D tentatively TRBD2 (5 bases). Germline loops: CDR1 SGHTA, CDR2 FQGNSA. With 5 bases removed from V and 6 bases from J, the gap between germline ends came to 23 bases. CDR3 length equals 17 residues. The CDR3 DNA sequence: TGTGCCAGCAGCCACCGCACAGAGCTAAACCGGGGCAATGAGCAGTTCTTC. Protein product: CASSHRTELNRGNEQFF.

J is TRBJ1-2 and V is TRBV6-5; D possibly corresponds to TRBD1 (5 bases). Trimming cost V 5 bases and J 3 bases, with 16 bases left between them. The CDR3 runs 15 residues. CDR1 and CDR2 (germline): MNHEY, SVGAGI. As DNA, the CDR3 is TGTGCCAGCAGTGCACTGGACCAGGGATACTATGGCTACACCTTC. It specifies CASSALDQGYYGYTF.

V gene TRBV6-2 or TRBV6-3 combines with J gene TRBJ1-1; 10 bases align to TRBD1. Germline V gene lookup returns CDR1 MNHEY and CDR2 SVGEGT. V shed 11 bases and J 4 bases; nucleotides not matched to a gene: 10. CDR3 size: 14 residues. CDR3 in DNA: TGTGCCGCCGAAAGGGGGACAGGGGTCACTGAAGCTTTCTTT. This encodes CAAERGTGVTEAFF.

The chain combines TRBV6-5 with TRBJ2-2, with D unclear. The CDR3 is made up of 13 amino acids. The germline V and J ends were trimmed by 2 bases and 2 bases, with 3 bases remaining between them. Germline CDR1 reads MNHEY; CDR2 reads SVGAGI. DNA of the CDR3: TGTGCCAGCAGTTACACCAACACCGGGGAGCTGTTTTTT. Its translation is CASSYTNTGELFF.

The table lists this clonotype with a count of one. The J gene is TRBJ2-2, the V gene TRBV15; tentatively, D is TRBD1 (6 bases). This CDR3 comprises 14 residues. V was shortened by 3 bases and J by 1 base, with 6 bases between the two germline ends. Germline CDR1 LNHNV, CDR2 YYDKDF (reference sequence). CDR3 in amino acids: CATSRDRNTGELFF. The CDR3 DNA follows: TGTGCCACCAGCAGGGACAGGAACACCGGGGAGCTGTTTTTT. Filled out from reference TRBV15 and TRBJ2-2, the complete variable domain reads DAMVIQNPRYQVTQFGKPVTLSCSQTLNHNVMYWYQQKSSQAPKLLFHYYDKDFNNEADTPDNFQSRRPNTSFCFLDIRSPGLGDTAMYLCATSRDRNTGELFFGEGSRLTVL.

The CDR3 coding sequence is TGTGCCAGCAGCCAACCTGGGACAAGGGGCTCCTACAATGAGCAGTTCTTC. This codes for CASSQPGTRGSYNEQFF. The V call is TRBV3-1, the J call TRBJ2-1; tentatively, D is TRBD1 (6 bases). Germline CDR1 and CDR2: LGHDT and YNNKEL (reference sequence). This CDR3 region has 17 residues. V was cut by 2 bases and J by 0 bases, with 14 bases left in between.

The chain has TRBV27 and TRBJ2-7; possible D gene TRBD1, 6 bases. Germline V lookup: CDR1 MNHEY, CDR2 SMNVEV (reference sequence). The length of the CDR3 is 13 residues. Trimming cost V 3 bases and J 4 bases, with 10 bases left between them. The CDR3 region is CASSFRGGYEQYF. CDR3 in DNA: TGTGCCAGCAGTTTCAGGGGTGGGTACGAGCAGTACTTC.

The chain carries TRBV7-9 and TRBJ2-1; D remains unclear. The ends were cut back, 5 bases at V and 7 bases at J, with 12 bases in the middle. The CDR3 contains 13 residues. CDR1 and CDR2 (germline): SEHNR, FQNEAQ (reference sequence). The CDR3 DNA follows: TGTGCCAGCAGCAGACCGGGTTCAAATGAGCAGTTCTTC. The encoded protein is CASSRPGSNEQFF.

The CDR3 region is CASSWEGNTEAFF. The CDR3 coding sequence is TGTGCCAGCAGCTGGGAGGGGAACACTGAAGCTTTCTTT. This chain uses TRBV7-9 with TRBJ1-1; D is unclear. The V and J ends lost 4 bases and 1 base respectively, with 7 bases between them. The V gene's germline CDR1 is SEHNR and CDR2 FQNEAQ (reference sequence). The CDR3 totals 13 residues.

The chain uses TRBV2 and TRBJ2-7; 7 bases match TRBD2. Germline V gene lookup returns CDR1 SNHLY and CDR2 FYNNEI. The CDR3 has 13 residues. J lost 0 bases, V lost 7 bases, and 3 bases had no gene match. CDR3 loop: CASMGGSSYEQYF. DNA of the CDR3: TGTGCCAGCATGGGGGGGAGCTCCTACGAGCAGTACTTC.

The chain combines TRBV5-1 with TRBJ2-5; 7 bases line up with TRBD1. V lost 3 bases, J lost 2 bases, and 10 bases stayed unmatched. Germline V gene lookup returns CDR1 SGHRS and CDR2 YFSETQ. There are 16 residues in the CDR3. This CDR3 reads CASSWEPGQRQETQYF. For the CDR3, the DNA is TGCGCCAGCAGCTGGGAACCGGGACAGAGACAAGAGACCCAGTACTTC.

This clonotype has more than one count but fewer than ten. The chain uses TRBV11-3 and TRBJ2-5; a weak D match, TRBD2 (6 bases). The CDR3 extends over 14 amino acids. The germline gives CDR1 SGHNT, CDR2 YENEEA. V lost 6 bases and J lost 5, with 16 bases in between. The CDR3 region has the DNA TGTGCCAGCAGACCGGAGGGCCGAGGGGAGACCCAGTACTTC. Translated, it gives CASRPEGRGETQYF.

The rearrangement uses TRBV2 and TRBJ2-7, with TRBD2 matching 12 bases. CDR1 SNHLY and CDR2 FYNNEI come from the germline V gene. This CDR3 comprises 13 residues. The trim removed 6 bases at V and 6 bases at J, leaving 3 bases unmatched. CDR3 sequence reads: CASRGLAGIEQYV. The CDR3 DNA reads TGTGCCAGCAGAGGACTAGCGGGGATCGAGCAGTACGTC.

CDR3 coding DNA: TGTGCCTGGGGGGCATACACTGAAGCTTTCTTT. It encodes CAWGAYTEAFF. The chain recombines TRBV30 with TRBJ1-1; the D gene is possibly TRBD1 (5 bases). This CDR3 comprises 11 residues. V was pared by 5 bases and J by 3 bases, with 7 bases between. From germline, CDR1 is GTSNPN and CDR2 SVGIG (reference sequence).

The chain links TRBV10-1 to TRBJ2-1; no reliable D call. CDR1 and CDR2 from the germline V gene are WNHNN and SYGVQD (reference sequence). The CDR3 length is 16 residues. V was cut by 5 bases and J by 0 bases, with 14 bases left in between. CDR3 region: CASSIHPQSSYNEQFF. The CDR3 DNA is TGCGCCAGCAGTATCCACCCTCAAAGCTCCTACAATGAGCAGTTCTTC.

In its sample, this clonotype was seen a few times. The rearrangement joins TRBV6-1 to TRBJ1-1; D is undetermined. Germline-derived CDR1 and CDR2 are MNHNS and SASEGT. The CDR3 covers 13 residues. V lost 6 bases, J lost 1 base, and 9 bases lay in between. In DNA, the CDR3 is TGTGCCAGCAGCCCAGACTGGAACACTGAAGCTTTCTTT. Translating gives CASSPDWNTEAFF.

The chain carries TRBV4-1 and TRBJ2-7; TRBD1 aligns across 7 bases. This CDR3 spans 14 amino acids. Germline-derived CDR1 and CDR2 are MGHRA and YSYEKL. The junction had 4 bases not matched to a gene; V was cut back by 1 base and J by 4 bases. CDR3 nucleotides: TGCGCCAGCAGCCAAGGACAGGGTTCTTACGAGCAGTACTTC. Translated: CASSQGQGSYEQYF.

The CDR3 spells CASSAPGQYSYEQYV. In DNA, the CDR3 is TGTGCCAGCAGTGCCCCGGGACAGTACTCCTACGAGCAGTACGTC. The rearrangement uses TRBV6-6 and TRBJ2-7; 7 bases line up with TRBD1. The length of the CDR3 is 15 residues. The V segment lost 5 bases and the J segment 0 bases; nucleotides outside the gene matches: 7. Germline V lookup: CDR1 MNHNY, CDR2 SVGAGI (reference sequence).

This sequence joins TRBV4-1 and TRBJ1-1; 7 nucleotides align to TRBD1. CDR1 is MGHRA, CDR2 YSYEKL, per germline. V shed 5 bases and J 4 bases; nucleotides not matched to a gene: 4. The CDR3 is made up of 13 amino acids. In DNA form, the CDR3 reads TGCGCCAGCAGCGACAGGGTCGGCACTGAAGCTTTCTTT. Amino acids: CASSDRVGTEAFF.

The chain couples TRBV27 to TRBJ1-1, with D unresolved. CDR1 is MNHEY, CDR2 SMNVEV, per germline (reference sequence). The CDR3 covers 14 residues. The V end lost 1 base, the J end lost 1 base, and 7 bases lay between the germline ends. The CDR3: CASSLWAANTEAFF. The CDR3 DNA is TGTGCCAGCAGTTTATGGGCAGCGAACACTGAAGCTTTCTTT.

The genes are TRBV27 and TRBJ1-1, with a possible D match to TRBD1 (6 bases). This CDR3 is 14 amino acids long. CDR1 MNHEY and CDR2 SMNVEV come from the germline V gene (reference sequence). V was shortened by 5 bases and J by 4 bases, with 14 bases between the two germline ends. Here the CDR3 reads CASSTLQGGTEAFF. CDR3 nucleotide sequence: TGTGCCAGCAGTACGTTACAGGGAGGCACTGAAGCTTTCTTT.

This clonotype has just a few counts. The rearrangement uses TRBV6-5 and TRBJ2-7; TRBD1 might be the D (5 bases). The length of the CDR3 is 14 residues. The V end lost 0 bases, the J end lost 5 bases, and 11 bases lay between the germline ends. The germline V gene has CDR1 MNHEY and CDR2 SVGAGI. The CDR3 bases are TGTGCCAGCAGTTACTCGAATCAGGGCCACGAGCAGTACTTC. This translates into CASSYSNQGHEQYF.

CDR3 region: CASSYTYRGNTEAFF. CDR3 nucleotides: TGTGCCAGCAGTTACACCTACAGGGGAAACACTGAAGCTTTCTTT. This chain uses TRBV6-2 or TRBV6-3 with TRBJ1-1, with 7 bases identical to TRBD1. The germline gives CDR1 MNHEY, CDR2 SVGEGT. With V trimmed by 2 bases and J by 2 bases, 5 bases remained unmatched. CDR3 length: 15 residues.

The CDR3 region has the DNA TGTGCCAGCAGCTCCCCCGAGGACTCTGGGGCCAACGTCCTGACTTTC. Translation: CASSSPEDSGANVLTF. V is TRBV7-2 and J is TRBJ2-6; no definite D call. V lost 4 bases and J 0 bases, leaving 10 bases between the germline ends. Germline-derived CDR1 and CDR2 are SGHTA and FQGNSA. The CDR3 is 16 residues long.

The chain combines TRBV27 with TRBJ2-3; TRBD2 is a possible D gene (6 bases). CDR1 is MNHEY and CDR2 is SMNVEV in the germline V gene (reference sequence). V lost 0 bases and J 8 bases, leaving 15 bases between the germline ends. The CDR3 is made up of 15 amino acids. The CDR3: CASSLSAGSFGTQYF. CDR3 nucleotide sequence: TGTGCCAGCAGTTTATCTGCGGGGTCATTCGGTACGCAGTATTTT.

The J gene is TRBJ2-1, the V gene TRBV20-1, with 10 bases aligning to TRBD2. V gave up 6 bases and J gave up 9 bases; unmatched junction bases: 11. Germline values: CDR1 DFQATT, CDR2 SNEGSKA (reference sequence). The CDR3 has 14 residues. The CDR3 bases are TGCAGTGCCCCCGAAATAGCGGGGGGCCTTGAGCAGTTCTTC. Translated: CSAPEIAGGLEQFF.

The gene calls are TRBV27 and TRBJ2-2; D is possibly TRBD1 (5 bases). The V and J ends lost 6 bases and 4 bases respectively, with 12 bases between them. The CDR3 covers 14 residues. The germline V gene has CDR1 MNHEY and CDR2 SMNVEV (reference sequence). Here the CDR3 reads CASRSGALTGELFF. The CDR3 DNA follows: TGTGCCAGCAGGTCTGGGGCGCTCACCGGGGAGCTGTTTTTT.